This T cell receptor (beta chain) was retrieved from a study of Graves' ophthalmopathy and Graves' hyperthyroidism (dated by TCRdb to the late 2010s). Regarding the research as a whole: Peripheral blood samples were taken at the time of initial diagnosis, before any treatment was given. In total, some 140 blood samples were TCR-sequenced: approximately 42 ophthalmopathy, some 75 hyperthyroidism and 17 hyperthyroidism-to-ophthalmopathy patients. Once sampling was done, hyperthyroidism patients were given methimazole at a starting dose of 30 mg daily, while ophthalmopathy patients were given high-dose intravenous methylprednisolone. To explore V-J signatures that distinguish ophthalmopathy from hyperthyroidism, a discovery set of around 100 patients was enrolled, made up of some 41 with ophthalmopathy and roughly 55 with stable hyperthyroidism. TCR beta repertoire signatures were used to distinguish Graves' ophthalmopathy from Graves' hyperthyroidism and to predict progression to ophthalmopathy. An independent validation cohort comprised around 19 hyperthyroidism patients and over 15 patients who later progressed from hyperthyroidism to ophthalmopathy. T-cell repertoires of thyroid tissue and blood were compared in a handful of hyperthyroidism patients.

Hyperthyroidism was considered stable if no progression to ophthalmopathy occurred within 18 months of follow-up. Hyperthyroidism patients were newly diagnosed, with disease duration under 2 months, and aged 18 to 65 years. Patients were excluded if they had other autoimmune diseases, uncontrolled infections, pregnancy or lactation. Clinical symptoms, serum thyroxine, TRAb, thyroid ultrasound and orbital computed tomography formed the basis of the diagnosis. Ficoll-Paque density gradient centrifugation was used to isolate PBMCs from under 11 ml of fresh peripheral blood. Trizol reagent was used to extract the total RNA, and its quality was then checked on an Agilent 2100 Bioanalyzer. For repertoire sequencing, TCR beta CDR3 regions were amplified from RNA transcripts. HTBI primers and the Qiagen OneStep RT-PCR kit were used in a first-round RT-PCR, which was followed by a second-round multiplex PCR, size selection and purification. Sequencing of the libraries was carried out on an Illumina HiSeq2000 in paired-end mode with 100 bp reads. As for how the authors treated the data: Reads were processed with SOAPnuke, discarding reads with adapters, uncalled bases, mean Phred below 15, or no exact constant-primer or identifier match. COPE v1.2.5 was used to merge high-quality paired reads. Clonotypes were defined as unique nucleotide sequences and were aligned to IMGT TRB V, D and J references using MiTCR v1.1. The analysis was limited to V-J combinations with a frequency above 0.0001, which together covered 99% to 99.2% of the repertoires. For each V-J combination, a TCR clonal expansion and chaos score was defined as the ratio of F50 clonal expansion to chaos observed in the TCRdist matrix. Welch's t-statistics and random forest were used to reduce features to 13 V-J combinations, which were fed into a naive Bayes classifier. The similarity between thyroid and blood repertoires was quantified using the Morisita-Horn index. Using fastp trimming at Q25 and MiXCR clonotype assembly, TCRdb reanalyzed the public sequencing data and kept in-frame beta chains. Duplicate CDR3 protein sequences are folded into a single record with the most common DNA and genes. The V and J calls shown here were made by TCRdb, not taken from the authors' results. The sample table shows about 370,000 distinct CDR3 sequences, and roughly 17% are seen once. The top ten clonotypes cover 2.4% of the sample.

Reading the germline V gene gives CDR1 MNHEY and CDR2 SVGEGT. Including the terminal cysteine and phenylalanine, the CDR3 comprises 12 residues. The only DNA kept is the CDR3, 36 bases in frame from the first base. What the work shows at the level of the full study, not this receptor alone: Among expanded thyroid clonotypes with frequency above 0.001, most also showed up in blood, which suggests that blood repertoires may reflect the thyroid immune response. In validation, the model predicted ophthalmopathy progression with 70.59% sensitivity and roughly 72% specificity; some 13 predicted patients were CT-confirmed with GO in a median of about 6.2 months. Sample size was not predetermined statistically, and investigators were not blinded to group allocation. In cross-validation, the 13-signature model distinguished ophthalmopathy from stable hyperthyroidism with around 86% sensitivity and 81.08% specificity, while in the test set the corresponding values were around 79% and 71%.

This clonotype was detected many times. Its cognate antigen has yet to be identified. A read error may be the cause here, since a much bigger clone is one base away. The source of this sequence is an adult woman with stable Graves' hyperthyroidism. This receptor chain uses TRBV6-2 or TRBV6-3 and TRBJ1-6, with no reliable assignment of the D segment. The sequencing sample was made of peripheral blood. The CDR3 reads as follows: CASRGSTSHLHF. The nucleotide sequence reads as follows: TGTGCCAGCAGAGGTTCGACTTCACACCTCCACTTT.